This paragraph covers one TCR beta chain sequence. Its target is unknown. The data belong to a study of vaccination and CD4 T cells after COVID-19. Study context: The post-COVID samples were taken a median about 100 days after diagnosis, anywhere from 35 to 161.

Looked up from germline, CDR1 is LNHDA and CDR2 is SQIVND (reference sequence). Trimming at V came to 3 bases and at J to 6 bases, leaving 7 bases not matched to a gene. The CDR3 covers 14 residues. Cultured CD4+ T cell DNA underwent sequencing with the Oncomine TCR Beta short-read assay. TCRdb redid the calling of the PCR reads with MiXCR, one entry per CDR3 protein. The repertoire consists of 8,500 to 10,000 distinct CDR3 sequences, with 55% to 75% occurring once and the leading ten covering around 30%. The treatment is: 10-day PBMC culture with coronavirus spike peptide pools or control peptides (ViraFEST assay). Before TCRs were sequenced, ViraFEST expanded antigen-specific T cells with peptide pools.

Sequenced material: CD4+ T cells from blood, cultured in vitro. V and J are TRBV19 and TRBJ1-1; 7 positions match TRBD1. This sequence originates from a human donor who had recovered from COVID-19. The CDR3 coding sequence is TGTGCCAGTAGTATCGGGGTCGACAGGGCTGAAGCTTTCTTT. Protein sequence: CASSIGVDRAEAFF.